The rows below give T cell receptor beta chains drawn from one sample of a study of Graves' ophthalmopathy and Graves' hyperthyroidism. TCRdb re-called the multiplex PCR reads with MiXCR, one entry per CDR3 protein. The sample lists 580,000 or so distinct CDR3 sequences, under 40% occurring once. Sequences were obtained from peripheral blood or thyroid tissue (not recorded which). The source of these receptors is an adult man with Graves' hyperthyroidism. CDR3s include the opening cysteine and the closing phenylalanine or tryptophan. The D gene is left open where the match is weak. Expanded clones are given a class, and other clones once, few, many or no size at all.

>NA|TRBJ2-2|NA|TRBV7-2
CASSLGRQNTGELFF
TGTGCCAGCAGCTTGGGACGGCAGAACACCGGGGAGCTGTTTTTT
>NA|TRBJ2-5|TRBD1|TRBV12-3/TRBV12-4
CASSLWTGARETQYF
TGTGCCAGCAGTTTATGGACAGGGGCAAGAGAGACCCAGTACTTC
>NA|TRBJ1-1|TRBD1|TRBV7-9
CASSRDRGGFTEAFF
TGTGCCAGCAGCCGGGACAGGGGGGGGTTCACTGAAGCTTTCTTT
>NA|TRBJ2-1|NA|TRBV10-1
CATIRRRFGEQFF
TGCGCCACCATCCGGCGGAGGTTCGGTGAGCAGTTCTTC
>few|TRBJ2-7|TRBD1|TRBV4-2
CASSRNVRDSSYEQYF
TGTGCCAGCAGCCGCAACGTCCGGGACAGCTCCTACGAGCAGTACTTC
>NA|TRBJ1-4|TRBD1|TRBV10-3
CAISGDRGFSSTNEKLFF
TGTGCCATCAGTGGGGACAGGGGGTTCAGTTCAACTAATGAAAAACTGTTTTTT
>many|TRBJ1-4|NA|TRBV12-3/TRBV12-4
CASRTTKGEKLFF
TGTGCCAGCAGGACCACAAAGGGTGAAAAACTGTTTTTT
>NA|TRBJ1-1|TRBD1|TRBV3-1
CASSQEWTGPFAEAFF
TGTGCCAGCAGCCAAGAGTGGACAGGGCCTTTCGCTGAAGCTTTCTTT
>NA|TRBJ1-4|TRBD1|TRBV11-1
CASSLRTGDREKLFF
TGTGCCAGCAGCCTCCGGACAGGGGATCGCGAAAAACTGTTTTTT
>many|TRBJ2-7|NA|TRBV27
CASQAPLGLGEQYF
TGTGCCAGCCAAGCCCCCCTGGGCCTAGGTGAGCAGTACTTC
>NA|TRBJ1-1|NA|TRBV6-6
CASSYGGDLGLDTEAFF
TGTGCCAGCAGTTACGGGGGGGACCTCGGTTTGGACACTGAAGCTTTCTTT
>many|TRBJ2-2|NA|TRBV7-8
CASSPQGQPNTGELFF
TGTGCCAGCAGCCCTCAAGGACAACCGAACACCGGGGAGCTGTTTTTT
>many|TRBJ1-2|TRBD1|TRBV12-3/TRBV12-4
CASSSKGTESYGYTF
TGTGCCAGCAGTTCGAAAGGGACAGAGTCCTATGGCTACACCTTC
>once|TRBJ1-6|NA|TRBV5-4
CASSPEAGLNSPLHF
TGTGCCAGCAGCCCAGAGGCAGGCCTCAATTCACCCCTCCACTTT
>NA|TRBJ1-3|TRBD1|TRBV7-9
CASSLLDSGTALNTIYF
TGTGCCAGCAGCTTACTAGATTCCGGGACAGCACTAAACACCATATATTTT
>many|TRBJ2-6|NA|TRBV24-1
CATSDMVSGANVLTF
TGTGCCACCAGTGATATGGTCTCTGGGGCCAACGTCCTGACTTTC
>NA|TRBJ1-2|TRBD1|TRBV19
CATADRGSNYGYTF
TGTGCCACTGCGGACAGGGGTTCAAACTATGGCTACACCTTC
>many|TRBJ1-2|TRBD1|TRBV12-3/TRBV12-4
CASSLLGQRGYTF
TGTGCCAGCAGTTTACTGGGACAGCGAGGCTACACCTTC
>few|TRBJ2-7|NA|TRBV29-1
CSANDGPGRFGQYF
TGCAGCGCTAACGACGGACCAGGAAGGTTTGGGCAGTACTTC
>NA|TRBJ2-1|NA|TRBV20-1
CSAEGTWPVDYNEQFF
TGCAGTGCAGAGGGGACGTGGCCTGTTGATTACAATGAACAGTTCTTC
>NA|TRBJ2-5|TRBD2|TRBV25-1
CASRTSGETQYF
TGTGCCAGCAGGACTAGCGGAGAGACCCAGTACTTC
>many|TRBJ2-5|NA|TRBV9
CASSVVPTRMETQYF
TGTGCCAGCAGCGTAGTACCAACGAGAATGGAGACCCAGTACTTC
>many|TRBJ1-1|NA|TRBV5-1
CASSLGGGAFF
TGCGCCAGCAGCTTGGGGGGGGGAGCTTTCTTT
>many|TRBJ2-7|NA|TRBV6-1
CASSDWGRAYEQYF
TGTGCCAGCAGTGATTGGGGACGGGCCTACGAGCAGTACTTC
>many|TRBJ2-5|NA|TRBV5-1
CASSLEDPVWETQYF
TGCGCCAGCAGCTTGGAGGACCCCGTATGGGAGACCCAGTACTTC
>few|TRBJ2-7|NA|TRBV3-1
CASSPLPRGGPRYSEQYF
TGTGCCAGCAGCCCTCTTCCCCGAGGAGGGCCAAGGTATAGCGAGCAGTACTTC
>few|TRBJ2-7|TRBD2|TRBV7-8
CASSPRSFTSGVSEQYF
TGTGCCAGCAGCCCCAGATCCTTTACTAGCGGGGTCTCCGAGCAGTACTTC
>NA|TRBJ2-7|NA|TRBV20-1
CSLEGRSYEQYF
TGCAGCTTGGAGGGCCGGAGCTACGAGCAGTACTTC
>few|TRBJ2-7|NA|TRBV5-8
CASSEGPARYAYEQYF
TGTGCCAGCAGCGAGGGGCCGGCGAGGTATGCCTACGAGCAGTACTTC
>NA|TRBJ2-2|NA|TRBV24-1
CATRPATGELFF
TGTGCCACCCGTCCGGCCACCGGGGAGCTGTTTTTT
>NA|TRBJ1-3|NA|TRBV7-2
CASSIIGSGNTIYF
TGTGCCAGCAGCATCATCGGCTCTGGAAACACCATATATTTT
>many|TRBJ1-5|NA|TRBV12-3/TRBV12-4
CASSLGGFNQPQHF
TGTGCCAGCAGTTTAGGGGGCTTCAATCAGCCCCAGCATTTT
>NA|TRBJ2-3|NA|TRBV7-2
CASSWGSSTDTQYF
TGTGCCAGCAGTTGGGGGTCTAGCACAGATACGCAGTATTTT
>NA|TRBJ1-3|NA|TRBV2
CASSLPGHRGTIYF
TGTGCCAGCAGCCTACCGGGACACCGTGGTACCATATATTTT
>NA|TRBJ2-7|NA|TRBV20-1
CSASERLEGYEQYF
TGCAGTGCTAGCGAACGGCTAGAAGGTTACGAGCAGTACTTC
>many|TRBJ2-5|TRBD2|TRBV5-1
CASSPGTSSAETQYF
TGCGCCAGCAGCCCCGGGACTAGCAGTGCGGAGACCCAGTACTTC
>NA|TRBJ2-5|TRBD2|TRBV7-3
CASSLQAGTSGRKTQYF
TGTGCCAGCAGCTTACAAGCGGGGACTAGCGGGAGAAAGACCCAGTACTTC
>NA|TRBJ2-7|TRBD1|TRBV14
CASSQGQILSYEQYF
TGTGCCAGCAGCCAGGGACAGATACTCTCCTACGAGCAGTACTTC
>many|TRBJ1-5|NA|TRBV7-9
CASRKEGTNQPQHF
TGTGCCAGCAGAAAGGAGGGTACCAATCAGCCCCAGCATTTT
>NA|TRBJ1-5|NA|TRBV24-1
CATSARHGYNEPQHF
TGTGCTACCTCGGCCCGGCACGGTTACAATGAGCCCCAGCATTTT
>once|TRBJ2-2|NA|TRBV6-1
CASSQPRYIGELFF
TGTGCCAGCAGCCAGCCTCGTTATATCGGGGAGCTGTTTTTT
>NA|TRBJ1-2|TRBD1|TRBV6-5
CASSRDRETF
TGTGCCAGCAGTAGGGACAGAGAGACCTTC
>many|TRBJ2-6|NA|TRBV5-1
CASSLAGTGANVLTF
TGCGCCAGCAGCTTGGCAGGGACTGGGGCCAACGTCCTGACTTTC
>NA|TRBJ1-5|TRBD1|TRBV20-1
CSARPGGWQPQHF
TGCAGTGCTAGACCAGGGGGCTGGCAGCCCCAGCATTTT
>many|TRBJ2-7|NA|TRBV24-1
CATSDFTNGTYEQYF
TGTGCCACCAGTGATTTTACAAACGGCACCTACGAGCAGTACTTC
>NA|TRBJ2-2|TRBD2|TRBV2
CASSAGTSGITGELFF
TGTGCCAGCAGTGCCGGGACTAGCGGGATCACCGGGGAGCTGTTTTTT
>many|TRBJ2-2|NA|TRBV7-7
CASSPRTTGELFF
TGTGCTAGCAGCCCTCGAACCACCGGGGAGCTGTTTTTT
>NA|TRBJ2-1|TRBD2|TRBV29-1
CSVGSLAGGGNEQFF
TGCAGCGTGGGCTCACTAGCGGGAGGGGGTAATGAGCAGTTCTTC
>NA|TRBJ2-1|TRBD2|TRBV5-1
CASSPGLAGLDEQFF
TGCGCCAGCAGCCCAGGACTAGCGGGACTCGATGAGCAGTTCTTC
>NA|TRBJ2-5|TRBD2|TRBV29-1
CSVEVGGRAQYF
TGCAGCGTTGAAGTTGGCGGGAGGGCCCAGTACTTC
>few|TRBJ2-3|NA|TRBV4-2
CASSPGAVTDTQYF
TGTGCCAGCAGCCCCGGTGCTGTGACAGATACGCAGTATTTT
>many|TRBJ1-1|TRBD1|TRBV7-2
CASSLEGARAEAFF
TGTGCCAGCAGCCTTGAGGGGGCGCGGGCTGAAGCTTTCTTT
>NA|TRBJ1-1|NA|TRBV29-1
CSVGRGYGYTEAFF
TGCAGCGTTGGCAGGGGCTATGGCTACACTGAAGCTTTCTTT
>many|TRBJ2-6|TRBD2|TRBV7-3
CASTRGGSGANVLTF
TGTGCCAGCACCCGCGGGGGCTCTGGGGCCAACGTCCTGACTTTC
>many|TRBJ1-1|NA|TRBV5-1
CASSSGGGLTNTEAFF
TGCGCCAGCAGCTCTGGTGGGGGCCTAACGAACACTGAAGCTTTCTTT
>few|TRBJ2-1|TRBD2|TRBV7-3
CASSLTDGAAGHNEQFF
TGTGCCAGCAGCTTAACGGACGGGGCAGCGGGGCACAATGAGCAGTTCTTC
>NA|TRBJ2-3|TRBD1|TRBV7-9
CASSDRQGATDTQYF
TGTGCCAGCAGCGACCGACAGGGAGCCACAGATACGCAGTATTTT
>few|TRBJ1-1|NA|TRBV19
CASSIGYGEAFF
TGTGCCAGTAGTATAGGTTACGGTGAAGCTTTCTTT